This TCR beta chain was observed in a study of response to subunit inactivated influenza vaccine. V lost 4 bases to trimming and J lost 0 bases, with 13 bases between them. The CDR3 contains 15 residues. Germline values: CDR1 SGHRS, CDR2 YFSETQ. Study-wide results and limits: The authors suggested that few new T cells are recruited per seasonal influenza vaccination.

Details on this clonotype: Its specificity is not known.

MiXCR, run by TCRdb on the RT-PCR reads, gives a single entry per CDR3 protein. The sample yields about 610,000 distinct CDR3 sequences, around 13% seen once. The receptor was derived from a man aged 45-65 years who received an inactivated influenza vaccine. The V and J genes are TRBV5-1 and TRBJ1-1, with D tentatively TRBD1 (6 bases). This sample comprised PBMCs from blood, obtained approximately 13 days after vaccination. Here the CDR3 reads CASSAPGTLNTEAFF. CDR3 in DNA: TGCGCCAGCAGCGCACCCGGGACATTGAACACTGAAGCTTTCTTT.